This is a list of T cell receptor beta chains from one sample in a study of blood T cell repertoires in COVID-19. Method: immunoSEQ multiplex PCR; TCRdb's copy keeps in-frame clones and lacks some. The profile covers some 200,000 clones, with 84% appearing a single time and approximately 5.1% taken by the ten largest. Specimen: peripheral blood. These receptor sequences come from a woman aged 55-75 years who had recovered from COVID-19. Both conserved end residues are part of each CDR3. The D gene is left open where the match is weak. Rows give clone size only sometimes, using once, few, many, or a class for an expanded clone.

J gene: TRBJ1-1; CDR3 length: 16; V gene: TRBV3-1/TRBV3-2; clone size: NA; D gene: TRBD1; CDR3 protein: CASSQAPGTVNTEAFF; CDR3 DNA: TGTGCCAGCAGCCAAGCCCCGGGGACAGTAAACACTGAAGCTTTCTTT
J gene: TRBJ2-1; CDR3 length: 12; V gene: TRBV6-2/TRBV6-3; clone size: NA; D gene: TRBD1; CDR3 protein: CASSYTGQGTLF; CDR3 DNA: TGTGCCAGCAGTTACACTGGACAGGGGACCCTCTTC
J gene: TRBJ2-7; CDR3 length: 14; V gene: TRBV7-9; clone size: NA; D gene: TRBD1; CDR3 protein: CASSSKGQGSEQYF; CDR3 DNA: TGTGCCAGCAGCTCAAAGGGACAGGGGAGCGAGCAGTACTTC
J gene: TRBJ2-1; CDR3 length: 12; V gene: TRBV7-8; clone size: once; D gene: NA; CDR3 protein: CASSPLAYEQFF; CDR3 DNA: TGTGCCAGCAGCCCCCTAGCCTATGAGCAGTTCTTC
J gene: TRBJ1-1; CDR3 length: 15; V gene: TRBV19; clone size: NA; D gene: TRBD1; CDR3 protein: CASGNRGAGGTEAFF; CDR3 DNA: TGTGCCAGTGGTAACAGGGGAGCAGGAGGCACTGAAGCTTTCTTT
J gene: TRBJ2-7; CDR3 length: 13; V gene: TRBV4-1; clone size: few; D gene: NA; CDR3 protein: CASSQTTGEIQYF; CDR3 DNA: TGCGCCAGCAGCCAAACGACGGGAGAGATCCAGTACTTC
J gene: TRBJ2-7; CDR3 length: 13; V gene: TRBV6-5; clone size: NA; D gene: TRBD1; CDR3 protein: CASADRTAYEQYF; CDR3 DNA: TGTGCCAGCGCGGACAGGACCGCCTACGAGCAGTACTTC
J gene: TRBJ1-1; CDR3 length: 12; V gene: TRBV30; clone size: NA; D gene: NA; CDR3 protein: CAWSPTRPEAFF; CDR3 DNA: TGTGCCTGGAGCCCCACTAGGCCCGAAGCTTTCTTT
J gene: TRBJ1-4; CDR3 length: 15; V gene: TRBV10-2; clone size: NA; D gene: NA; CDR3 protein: CASSQMDSYNEKLFF; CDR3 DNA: TGCGCCAGCAGCCAAATGGACAGTTATAATGAAAAACTGTTTTTT
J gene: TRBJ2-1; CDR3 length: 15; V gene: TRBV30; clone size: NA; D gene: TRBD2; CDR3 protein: CAWSVSGGTYNEQFF; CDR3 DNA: TGTGCCTGGAGTGTAAGCGGGGGGACCTACAATGAGCAGTTCTTC
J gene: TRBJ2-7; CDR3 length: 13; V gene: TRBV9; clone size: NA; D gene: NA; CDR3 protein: CASSAPRSYEQYF; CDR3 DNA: TGTGCCAGCAGCGCCCCCCGTTCCTACGAGCAGTACTTC
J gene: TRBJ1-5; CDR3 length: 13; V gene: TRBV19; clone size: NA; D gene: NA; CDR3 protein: CASIGRAFQPQHF; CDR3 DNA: TGTGCCAGTATCGGCAGGGCGTTTCAGCCCCAGCATTTT
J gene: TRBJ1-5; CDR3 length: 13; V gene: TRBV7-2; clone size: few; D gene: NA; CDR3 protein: CASSPVADQPQHF; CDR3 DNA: TGTGCCAGCAGCCCCGTGGCAGATCAGCCCCAGCATTTT
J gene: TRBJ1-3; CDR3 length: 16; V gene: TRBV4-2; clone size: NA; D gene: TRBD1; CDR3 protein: CASSQPSDRPGNTIYF; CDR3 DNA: TGTGCCAGCAGCCAGCCTTCGGACAGGCCTGGAAACACCATATATTTT
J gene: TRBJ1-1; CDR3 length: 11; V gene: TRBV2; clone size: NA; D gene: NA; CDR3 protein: CASKLGTEAFF; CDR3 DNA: TGTGCCAGCAAGCTAGGCACTGAAGCTTTCTTT
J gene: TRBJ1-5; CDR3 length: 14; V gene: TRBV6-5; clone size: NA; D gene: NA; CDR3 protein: CASVVGQIDQPQHF; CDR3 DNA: TGTGCCAGCGTGGTGGGCCAGATTGATCAGCCCCAGCATTTT
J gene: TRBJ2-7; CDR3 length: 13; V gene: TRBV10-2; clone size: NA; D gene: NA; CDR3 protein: CASSPGAIYEQYF; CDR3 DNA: TGCGCCAGCAGCCCGGGAGCGATCTACGAGCAGTACTTC
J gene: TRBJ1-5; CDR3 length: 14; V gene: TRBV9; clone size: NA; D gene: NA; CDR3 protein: CASSVGGAGQPQHF; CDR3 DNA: TGTGCCAGCAGCGTAGGAGGGGCGGGACAGCCCCAGCATTTT
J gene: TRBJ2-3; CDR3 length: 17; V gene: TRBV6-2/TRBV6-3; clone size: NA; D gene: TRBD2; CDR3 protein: CASSTRVAGGSEDTQYF; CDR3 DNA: TGTGCCAGCAGTACCAGAGTAGCGGGGGGGTCTGAAGATACGCAGTATTTT
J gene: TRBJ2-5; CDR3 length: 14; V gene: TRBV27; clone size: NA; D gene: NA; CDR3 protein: CASSFNGQQETQYF; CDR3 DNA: TGTGCCAGCAGTTTTAATGGACAACAGGAGACCCAGTACTTC
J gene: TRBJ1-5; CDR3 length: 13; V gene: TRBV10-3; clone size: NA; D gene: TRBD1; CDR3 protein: CATGTGDYQPQHF; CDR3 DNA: TGTGCCACGGGGACAGGGGATTATCAGCCCCAGCATTTT
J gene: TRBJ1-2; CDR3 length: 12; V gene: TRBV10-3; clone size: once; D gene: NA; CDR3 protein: CAIYRANYGYTF; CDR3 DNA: TGTGCCATTTACAGGGCTAACTATGGCTACACCTTC